Below are 3 T cell receptor beta chains sequenced from a single sample in a study of T cell clonality in common variable immunodeficiency. Clones were read by immunoSEQ multiplex PCR, and TCRdb kept only the in-frame ones, dropping some. This record lists 45,000 to 70,000 clones, none seen once only, and the top ten clones contain 5.4%. The sample consisted of peripheral blood mononuclear cells. These receptors came from a person between 18 and 75 years old in good health.

This clone was observed many times. The read ends 3 residues early relative to the CDR3; the germline J gene fills the gap. The chain uses TRBV2 and TRBJ1-1; TRBD1 matches at 7 bases. This CDR3 is 13 amino acids long. Germline V gene lookup returns CDR1 SNHLY and CDR2 FYNNEI. Germline trimming cut 8 bases from V and 4 bases from J; bases unmatched to any gene: 7. Here the CDR3 reads CASSQGEGTEAFF. CDR3 DNA, as far as it was read: TGTGCCAGCTCGCAGGGGGAAGGCACTGAA.

This clone was observed at least ten times. The read comes to an end 3 residues before the CDR3 does, leaving the germline J gene to fill in the end. V gene TRBV2 combines with J gene TRBJ2-4; 8 positions agree with TRBD2. Germline CDR1 is SNHLY and CDR2 is FYNNEI. The V gene end was trimmed by 7 bases and the J gene end by 3 bases; junction bases not matched to a gene: 11. The CDR3 has 16 residues. CDR3: CASTDGGSGDKNIQYF. Incomplete CDR3 DNA: TGTGCCAGCACCGACGGAGGTAGCGGGGACAAAAACATT.

This clone was seen ten or more times. Read sequence stops 3 residues before the CDR3 end, and the germline J gene provides the missing end. This chain uses TRBV20-1 with TRBJ2-3; 9 bases match TRBD1. The V gene's germline CDR1 is DFQATT and CDR2 SNEGSKA (reference sequence). The CDR3 sequence is 14 residues long. V shed 3 bases, J shed 6 bases, and the junction held 7 bases outside the gene matches. The part of the CDR3 DNA that was read is TGCAGTGCTAGGAGGACAGGGGTGATTGATACG. It specifies CSARRTGVIDT. The CDR3 in full is CSARRTGVIDTQYF.